This T cell receptor beta chain was identified in a study of beta chain features in type 1 diabetes. Study-level results: Small HLA sub-analyses could not settle whether HLA shapes TCRB rearrangement. cDNA-based reads could over-represent cells with high TCR expression. Patients showed naive, central memory and Treg TCRB repertoires that appeared more similar than those of healthy donors.

Details on this clone: Its antigen is undetermined.

Germline assignment: CDR1 SSHAT and CDR2 FNYEAQ (reference sequence). V lost 1 base and J lost 4, with 11 bases in between. The CDR3 contains 15 residues. The authors reverse transcribed all of the isolated RNA, so sequencing captured expressed TCRB transcripts. TCRdb's copy holds only in-frame clones and misses some; the assay was immunoSEQ multiplex PCR. This sample carries about 320,000 clones, around 15% of them seen once, and the ten largest clones take approximately 6.7%. The sample taken for sequencing was central memory CD4+ T cells from blood. The chain employs TRBV7-7 and TRBJ2-1, with D maybe TRBD2 (5 bases). The sequence derives from a man aged 30 to 39 in good health. CDR3 in DNA: TGTGCCAGCAGCTTAGGCGGGCAGAGATACAATGAGCAGTTCTTC. Translating gives CASSLGGQRYNEQFF.